This T cell receptor beta chain comes out of a study of blood T cell repertoires in COVID-19. The overall study: The United States, Italy and Spain were the sources of the acute and convalescent COVID-19 samples. The analysed material was cDNA or gDNA that came from T cells, B-cell-depleted T cells, or PBMCs.

In germline, CDR1 is DFQATT, CDR2 SNEGSKA (reference sequence). V was pared by 6 bases and J by 4 bases, with 9 bases of the junction left unmatched. The CDR3 sequence is 15 residues long. Authors' methods: Amplified reference gene primers provided the basis for estimating nucleated cell counts. The table came from immunoSEQ multiplex PCR; TCRdb's copy has only in-frame clones and leaves some out. The V and J calls and the clone size are those of that table, but D and trimming were determined from the DNA. The profile shows under 300,000 clones, approximately 91% of them singletons. This chain uses TRBV20-1 with TRBJ2-3, with TRBD2 matching 11 bases. Source material: peripheral blood. The TCR originated in a woman aged 30 to 39 with acute or convalescent COVID-19. This CDR3 is CSASIAGGVADTQYF. The CDR3 DNA is TGCAGTGCCAGTATAGCGGGAGGGGTCGCAGATACGCAGTATTTT.